A single sample is the source of the 20 T cell receptor beta chains below, sequenced in a study of T cells in Graves' hyperthyroidism and ophthalmopathy. What was amplified from RNA transcripts were TCR beta CDR3 regions. The TCR CDR3 was amplified in a first-round RT-PCR using the HTBI primer set. TCRdb fed the multiplex PCR reads into MiXCR, producing one record per CDR3 protein. The table shows 150,000 to 200,000 distinct CDR3 sequences, with about 9.4% occurring only once. The sample consisted of blood. Receptor source: a young woman with Graves' hyperthyroidism that later progressed to Graves' ophthalmopathy.

This clonotype showed up many times. The genes are TRBV7-3 and TRBJ2-2, with TRBD2 matching 16 bases. The germline V gene has CDR1 SGHTA and CDR2 FQGTGA. The V gene end was trimmed by 3 bases and the J gene end by 5 bases; junction bases not matched to a gene: 12. This CDR3 spans 20 amino acids. CDR3 nucleotides: TGTGCCAGCAGCTTGCCGGGACTAGCGGGAGGGCCCTCGTGGACCGGGGAGCTGTTTTTT. This encodes CASSLPGLAGGPSWTGELFF.

There are many counts of this clonotype. The chain joins TRBV20-1 to TRBJ2-1, with D hard to call. The V gene lost 5 bases and the J gene lost 4 bases, with 15 bases spanning the gap. The CDR3 consists of 14 residues. Per the germline V gene, CDR1 is DFQATT and CDR2 is SNEGSKA (reference sequence). CDR3: CSAFLTTTYNEQFF. The DNA for the CDR3 is TGCAGTGCTTTTTTGACGACCACTTACAATGAGCAGTTCTTC.

This clonotype was detected ten times or more. J is TRBJ1-1 and V is TRBV2; D is uncertain. V lost 2 bases to trimming and J lost 3 bases, with 7 bases between them. CDR3 length: 13 residues. Germline lookup yields CDR1 SNHLY and CDR2 FYNNEI. CDR3: CASSERLDTEAFF. DNA for the CDR3: TGTGCCAGCAGTGAAAGGCTGGACACTGAAGCTTTCTTT.

This clonotype was found many times. The chain links TRBV5-6 to TRBJ1-1; D uncertain. Germline CDR1 SGHDT, CDR2 YYEEEE. V lost 6 bases and J 9 bases, leaving 15 bases between the germline ends. This CDR3 contains 12 residues. CDR3 residues: CASTVFGKQAFF. CDR3 DNA sequence: TGTGCCAGCACAGTTTTCGGTAAACAAGCTTTCTTT.

This clonotype occurred many times. This chain uses TRBV12-3 or TRBV12-4 with TRBJ2-3, with TRBD2 identical over 8 bases. J gave up 9 bases and V 3 bases, and 5 bases lay outside the gene matches. The CDR3 spans 13 residues. CDR3 nucleotide sequence: TGTGCCAGCAGTTTGGCGGGAGGTGTAACGCAGTATTTT. The encoded protein is CASSLAGGVTQYF.

On this clonotype itself: An end of the junction does not agree with germline; a read error may underlie this. V gene TRBV5-4 combines with J gene TRBJ1-3, with D maybe TRBD1 (5 bases). Germline V CDR1 and CDR2: SGHNT, YYREEE (reference sequence). This CDR3 region has 16 residues. Written as DNA, the CDR3 is TGTGCCAGCAGTTTGGCCGGGGGGGATTATGGAAACACCATATATTTT. It codes for CASSLAGGDYGNTIYF.

This clonotype was counted at least ten times. This rearrangement joins TRBV7-9 to TRBJ1-6; D remains unclear. Trimming took off 2 bases at V and 7 bases at J, with 6 bases between the two ends. The V gene's germline CDR1 is SEHNR and CDR2 FQNEAQ (reference sequence). CDR3 length equals 13 residues. The CDR3 reads CASSLSGNSPLHF. Here the CDR3 DNA reads TGTGCCAGCAGCTTAAGCGGAAATTCACCCCTCCACTTT.

This clonotype was seen ten or more times. The chain is built from TRBV10-3 and TRBJ2-1; 8 bases agree with TRBD2. Trimming at V came to 6 bases and at J to 4 bases, leaving 8 bases not matched to a gene. This CDR3 is 15 amino acids long. Germline lookup yields CDR1 ENHRY and CDR2 SYGVKD. The DNA for the CDR3 is TGTGCCATCAGCGGCCCCACTAGCGGTTACAATGAGCAGTTCTTC. It translates to CAISGPTSGYNEQFF.

This clonotype has at least ten counts. The V call is TRBV6-1, the J call TRBJ1-5; 7 nucleotides agree with TRBD1. CDR3 length: 15 amino acids. Germline V gene sequence: CDR1 MNHNS, CDR2 SASEGT. Trimming at V came to 4 bases and at J to 1 base, leaving 4 bases not matched to a gene. CDR3 loop: CASSGRGQSNQPQHF. The CDR3 coding sequence is TGTGCCAGCAGTGGCCGGGGACAGAGCAATCAGCCCCAGCATTTT.

This clonotype ranks as large. Here the CDR3 reads CASSLEGAGTEAFF. DNA for the CDR3: TGCGCCAGCAGCCTTGAGGGGGCGGGCACTGAAGCTTTCTTT. The V call is TRBV4-1, the J call TRBJ1-1, with TRBD1 matching over 7 bases. V trimming: 4 bases; J trimming: 4 bases; junction bases outside the gene matches: 6. The germline V gene has CDR1 MGHRA and CDR2 YSYEKL. The CDR3 runs 14 residues.

This clonotype has at least ten counts. V is TRBV27 and J is TRBJ1-5; D is undetermined. The CDR3 is 13 residues long. With 8 bases removed from V and 4 bases from J, the gap between germline ends came to 12 bases. The germline CDR1 and CDR2 sequences are MNHEY and SMNVEV (reference sequence). The CDR3 loop reads CASGIPGNQPQHF. The DNA for the CDR3 is TGTGCCAGCGGAATACCGGGAAATCAGCCCCAGCATTTT.

In its sample, this clonotype was seen many times. This chain links TRBV6-5 with TRBJ1-5; no definite D call. The CDR3 spans 17 residues. Germline CDR1 and CDR2: MNHEY and SVGAGI. V lost 0 bases, J lost 2 bases, and 14 bases lay in between. The CDR3 region is CASSYSSARRGNQPQHF. The CDR3, as DNA: TGTGCCAGCAGTTACTCGAGCGCGAGAAGAGGCAATCAGCCCCAGCATTTT.

This clonotype was counted at least ten times. J is TRBJ2-4 and V is TRBV10-3, with D perhaps matching TRBD1 (6 bases). V lost 4 bases and J lost 5, with 9 bases in between. Germline CDR1 ENHRY, CDR2 SYGVKD. There are 13 residues in the CDR3. The CDR3 is CAISGGQENIQYF. The CDR3, as DNA: TGTGCCATCAGTGGGGGGCAGGAAAACATTCAGTACTTC.

This clonotype showed up many times. V is TRBV2 and J is TRBJ1-2; possibly TRBD1 for D (5 bases). The germline V gene has CDR1 SNHLY and CDR2 FYNNEI. The ends were cut back, 8 bases at V and 4 bases at J, with 20 bases in the middle. The CDR3 has 15 residues. CDR3 sequence reads: CASPPLGGSSYGYTF. DNA for the CDR3: TGTGCCAGCCCCCCCCTCGGGGGAAGCTCCTATGGCTACACCTTC.

This clonotype was detected only a few times. The rearrangement links TRBV24-1 to TRBJ1-2; D gene ambiguous. Germline CDR1 and CDR2: KGHDR and SFDVKD. The CDR3 runs 14 residues. Trimming shortened V by 1 base and J by 0 bases, and 5 bases separated the two germline ends. The chain's CDR3 is CATSDFKANYGYTF. In nucleotides, the CDR3 is TGTGCCACCAGTGATTTTAAGGCTAACTATGGCTACACCTTC.

The chain is built from TRBV5-6 and TRBJ1-5, with 11 bases that match TRBD1. Trimming took 4 bases from V and 6 from J; bases not matched to a gene: 3. The V gene's germline CDR1 is SGHDT and CDR2 YYEEEE. The CDR3 runs to 14 residues. The CDR3 protein is CASSPGQGGQPQHF. DNA for the CDR3: TGTGCCAGCAGCCCGGGACAGGGGGGTCAGCCCCAGCATTTT.

The chain recombines TRBV9 with TRBJ1-5; D is undetermined. With 3 bases removed from V and 2 bases from J, the gap between germline ends came to 12 bases. This CDR3 has 15 residues. Per germline, CDR1 SGDLS and CDR2 YYNGEE. The CDR3 sequence is CASSATIGGNQPQHF. The CDR3 coding sequence is TGTGCCAGCAGCGCGACAATTGGGGGCAATCAGCCCCAGCATTTT.

Note on this clonotype: This may come from a read error, since a much larger clone is one base off. The J gene is TRBJ2-5, the V gene TRBV7-2; D is undetermined. This CDR3 is 15 amino acids long. The germline V and J ends were trimmed by 1 base and 4 bases, with 13 bases remaining between them. In germline, CDR1 is SGHTA, CDR2 FQGNSA. The CDR3 nucleotides read TGTGCCAGCAGCTTAGTAGGGTCTACTCCAGAGACCCAGTACTTC. The encoded protein is CASSLVGSTPETQYF.

This clonotype has ten or more counts. V gene TRBV3-1 combines with J gene TRBJ2-5; TRBD2 agrees at 10 bases. The CDR3 spans 15 residues. Per the germline V gene, CDR1 is LGHDT and CDR2 is YNNKEL (reference sequence). V shed 1 base and J 6 bases; nucleotides not matched to a gene: 5. CDR3 DNA sequence: TGTGCCAGCAGCCAAGTAGGGACTAGCGAACAGACCCAGTACTTC. Protein: CASSQVGTSEQTQYF.

This clonotype was counted ten times or more. V and J are TRBV28 and TRBJ2-5; 13 bases agree with TRBD2. The CDR3 sequence is 15 residues long. The germline V gene encodes CDR1 MDHEN and CDR2 SYDVKM. V was pared by 2 bases and J by 5 bases, with 2 bases of the junction left unmatched. The CDR3 bases are TGTGCCAGCAGTTTAAGGACTAGCGGGGGTGAGACCCAGTACTTC. It yields the protein CASSLRTSGGETQYF.